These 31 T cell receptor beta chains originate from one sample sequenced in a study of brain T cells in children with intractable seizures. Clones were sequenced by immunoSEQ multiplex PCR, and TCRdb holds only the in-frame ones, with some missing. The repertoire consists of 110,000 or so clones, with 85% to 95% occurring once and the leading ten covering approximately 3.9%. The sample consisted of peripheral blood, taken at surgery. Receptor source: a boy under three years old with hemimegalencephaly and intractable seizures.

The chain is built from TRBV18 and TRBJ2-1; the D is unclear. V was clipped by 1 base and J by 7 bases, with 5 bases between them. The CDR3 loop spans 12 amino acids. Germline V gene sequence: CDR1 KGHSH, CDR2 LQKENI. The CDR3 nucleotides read TGTGCCAGCTCACCACAAAGGAATGAGCAGTTCTTC. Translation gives CASSPQRNEQFF. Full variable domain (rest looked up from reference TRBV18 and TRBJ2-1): NAGVMQNPRHLVRRRGQEARLRCSPMKGHSHVYWYRQLPEEGLKFMVYLQKENIIDESGMPKERFSAEFPKEGPSILRIQQVVRGDSAAYFCASSPQRNEQFFGPGTRLTVL.

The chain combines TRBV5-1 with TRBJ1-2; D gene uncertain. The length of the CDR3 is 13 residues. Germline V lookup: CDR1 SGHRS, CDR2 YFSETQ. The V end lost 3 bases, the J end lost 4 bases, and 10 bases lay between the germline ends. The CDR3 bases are TGCGCCAGCAGCTCCAGTGCTACCTATGGCTACACCTTC. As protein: CASSSSATYGYTF.

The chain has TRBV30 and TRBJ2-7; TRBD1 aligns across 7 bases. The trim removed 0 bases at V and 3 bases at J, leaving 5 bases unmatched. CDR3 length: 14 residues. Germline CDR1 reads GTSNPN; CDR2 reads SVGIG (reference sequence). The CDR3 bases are TGTGCCTGGAGTGTAACAGGGGTGGGCTACGAGCAGTACTTC. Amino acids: CAWSVTGVGYEQYF.

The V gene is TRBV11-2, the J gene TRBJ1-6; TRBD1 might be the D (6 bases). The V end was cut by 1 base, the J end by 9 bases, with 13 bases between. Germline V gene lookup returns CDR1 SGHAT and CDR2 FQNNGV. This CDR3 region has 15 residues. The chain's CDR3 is CASSLARGGGSPLHF. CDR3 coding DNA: TGTGCCAGCAGCTTAGCCCGGGGAGGGGGTTCACCCCTCCACTTT.

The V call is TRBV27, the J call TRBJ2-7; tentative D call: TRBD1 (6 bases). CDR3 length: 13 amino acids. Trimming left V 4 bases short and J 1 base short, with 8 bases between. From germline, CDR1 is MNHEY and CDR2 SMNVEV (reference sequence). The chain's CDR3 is CASSSTGSYEQYF. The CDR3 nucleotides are TGTGCCAGCAGTTCCACAGGGTCCTACGAGCAGTACTTC.

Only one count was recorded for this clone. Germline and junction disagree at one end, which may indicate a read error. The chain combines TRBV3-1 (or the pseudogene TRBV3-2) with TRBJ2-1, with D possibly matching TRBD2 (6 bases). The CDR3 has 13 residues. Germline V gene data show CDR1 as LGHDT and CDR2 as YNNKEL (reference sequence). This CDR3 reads CASSQNRLVGPLF. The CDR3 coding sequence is TGTGCCAGCAGCCAGAATCGACTAGTTGGTCCCCTCTTC.

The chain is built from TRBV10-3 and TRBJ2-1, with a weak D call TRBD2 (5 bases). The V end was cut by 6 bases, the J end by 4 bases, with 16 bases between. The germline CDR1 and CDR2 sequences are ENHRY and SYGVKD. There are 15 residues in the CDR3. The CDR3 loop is CAIRMDSLRYNEQFF. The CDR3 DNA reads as TGTGCCATCAGAATGGACTCACTAAGGTACAATGAGCAGTTCTTC.

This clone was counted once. CDR3 protein: CATSRGAGGPTDTQYF. CDR3 nucleotide sequence: TGTGCCACCAGCAGAGGGGCGGGAGGGCCCACAGATACGCAGTATTTT. The chain recombines TRBV15 with TRBJ2-3, with 9 bases lining up with TRBD2. CDR3 length: 16 amino acids. V trimming: 1 base; J trimming: 2 bases; junction bases outside the gene matches: 4. Germline CDR1 reads LNHNV; CDR2 reads YYDKDF (reference sequence).

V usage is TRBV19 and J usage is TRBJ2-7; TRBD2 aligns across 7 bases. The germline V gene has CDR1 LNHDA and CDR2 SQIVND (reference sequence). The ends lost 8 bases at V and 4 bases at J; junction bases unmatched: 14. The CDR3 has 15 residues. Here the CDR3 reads CASAVGGRGAYEQYF. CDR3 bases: TGTGCCAGTGCAGTGGGGGGGAGGGGCGCATACGAGCAGTACTTC.

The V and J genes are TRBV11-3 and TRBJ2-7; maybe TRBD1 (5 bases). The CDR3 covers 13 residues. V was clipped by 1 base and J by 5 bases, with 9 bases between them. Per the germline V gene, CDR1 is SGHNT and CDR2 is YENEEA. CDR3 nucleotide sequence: TGTGCCAGCAGCTTAGGGCAGGGCCACGAGCAGTACTTC. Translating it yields CASSLGQGHEQYF.

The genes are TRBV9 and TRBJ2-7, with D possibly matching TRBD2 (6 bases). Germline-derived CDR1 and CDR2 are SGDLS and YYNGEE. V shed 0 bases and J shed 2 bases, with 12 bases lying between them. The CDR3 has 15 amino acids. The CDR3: CASSVGGTFTYEQYF. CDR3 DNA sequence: TGTGCCAGCAGCGTAGGTGGGACTTTTACCTACGAGCAGTACTTC.

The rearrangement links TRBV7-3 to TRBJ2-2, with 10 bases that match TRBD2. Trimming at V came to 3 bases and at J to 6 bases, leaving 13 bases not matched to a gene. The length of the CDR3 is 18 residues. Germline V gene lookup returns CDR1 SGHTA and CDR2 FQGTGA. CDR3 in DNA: TGTGCCAGCAGCTTGGGCAGGGGTCTAGCGGGAGATCCCGGGGAGCTGTTTTTT. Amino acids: CASSLGRGLAGDPGELFF.

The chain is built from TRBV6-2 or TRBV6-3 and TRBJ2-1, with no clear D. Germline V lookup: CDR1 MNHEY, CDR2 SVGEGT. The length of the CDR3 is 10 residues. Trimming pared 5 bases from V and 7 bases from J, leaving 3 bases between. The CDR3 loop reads CASSTNEQFF. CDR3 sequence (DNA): TGTGCCAGCAGTACAAATGAGCAGTTCTTC.

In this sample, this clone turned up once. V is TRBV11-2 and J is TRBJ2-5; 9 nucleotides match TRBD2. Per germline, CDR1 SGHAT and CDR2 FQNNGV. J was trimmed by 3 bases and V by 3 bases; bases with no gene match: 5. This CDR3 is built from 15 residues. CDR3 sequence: CASSFFASGKETQYF. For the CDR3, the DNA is TGTGCCAGCAGCTTTTTTGCTAGCGGGAAAGAGACCCAGTACTTC.

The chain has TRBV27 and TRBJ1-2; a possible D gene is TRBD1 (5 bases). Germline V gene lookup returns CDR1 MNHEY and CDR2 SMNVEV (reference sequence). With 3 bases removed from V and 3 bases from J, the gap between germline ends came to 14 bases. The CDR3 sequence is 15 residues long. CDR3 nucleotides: TGTGCCAGCAGTTTGGTGGGGGGAGGGGACTATGGCTACACCTTC. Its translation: CASSLVGGGDYGYTF.

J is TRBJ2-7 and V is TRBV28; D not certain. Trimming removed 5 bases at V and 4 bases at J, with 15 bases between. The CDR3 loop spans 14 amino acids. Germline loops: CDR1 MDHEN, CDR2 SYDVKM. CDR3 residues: CASSPRPNPYEQYF. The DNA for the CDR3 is TGTGCCAGCAGTCCCAGACCCAATCCTTACGAGCAGTACTTC.

This CDR3 is CAWLPGRLYNEQFF. Written as DNA, the CDR3 is TGTGCCTGGTTGCCGGGGAGGCTTTACAATGAGCAGTTCTTC. The chain joins TRBV30 to TRBJ2-1; a weak D match, TRBD2 (6 bases). The V and J ends lost 5 bases and 4 bases respectively, with 15 bases between them. The CDR3 covers 14 residues. Germline assignment: CDR1 GTSNPN and CDR2 SVGIG (reference sequence).

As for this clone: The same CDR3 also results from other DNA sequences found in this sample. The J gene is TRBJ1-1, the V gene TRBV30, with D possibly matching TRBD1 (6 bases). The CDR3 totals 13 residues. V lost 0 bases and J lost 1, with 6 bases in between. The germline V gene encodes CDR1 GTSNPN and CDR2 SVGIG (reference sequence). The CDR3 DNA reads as TGTGCCTGGAGTGTACAGGGGAACACTGAAGCTTTCTTT. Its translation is CAWSVQGNTEAFF.

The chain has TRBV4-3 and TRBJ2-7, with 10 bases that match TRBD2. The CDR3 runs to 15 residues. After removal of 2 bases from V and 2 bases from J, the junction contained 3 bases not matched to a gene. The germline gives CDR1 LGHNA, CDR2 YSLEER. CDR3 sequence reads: CASSQLAGVTYEQYF. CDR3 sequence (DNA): TGCGCCAGCAGCCAACTAGCGGGAGTAACCTACGAGCAGTACTTC.

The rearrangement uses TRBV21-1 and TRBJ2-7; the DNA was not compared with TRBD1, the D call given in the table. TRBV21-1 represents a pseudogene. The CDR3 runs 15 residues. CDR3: CASSPQAGEPYEQYF. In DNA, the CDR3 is TGTGCCAGCAGCCCCCAGGCAGGGGAACCCTACGAGCAGTACTTC.

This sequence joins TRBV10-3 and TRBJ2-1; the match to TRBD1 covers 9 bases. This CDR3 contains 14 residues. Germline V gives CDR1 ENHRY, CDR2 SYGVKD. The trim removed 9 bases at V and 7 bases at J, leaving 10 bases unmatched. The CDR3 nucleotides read TGTGCCATTAGGGGACAGGGTGGAAAGAATGAGCAGTTCTTC. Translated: CAIRGQGGKNEQFF.

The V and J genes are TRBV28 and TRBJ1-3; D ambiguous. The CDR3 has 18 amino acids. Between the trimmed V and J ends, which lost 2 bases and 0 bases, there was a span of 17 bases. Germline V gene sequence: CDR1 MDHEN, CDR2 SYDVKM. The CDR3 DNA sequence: TGTGCCAGCAGTTTAGTCCGCCTCATTAGCCCCTCTGGAAACACCATATATTTT. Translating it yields CASSLVRLISPSGNTIYF.

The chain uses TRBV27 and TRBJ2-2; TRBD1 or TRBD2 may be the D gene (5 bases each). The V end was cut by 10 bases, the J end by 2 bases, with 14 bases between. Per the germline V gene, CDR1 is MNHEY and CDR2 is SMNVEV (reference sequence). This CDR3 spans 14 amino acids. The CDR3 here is CATTQGPNTGELFF. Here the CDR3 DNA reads TGTGCCACCACCCAGGGACCTAACACCGGGGAGCTGTTTTTT.

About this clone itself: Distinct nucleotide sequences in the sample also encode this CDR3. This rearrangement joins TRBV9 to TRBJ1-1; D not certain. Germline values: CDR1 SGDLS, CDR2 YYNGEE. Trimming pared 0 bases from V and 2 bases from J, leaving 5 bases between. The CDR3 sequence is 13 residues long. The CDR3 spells CASSVDSNTEAFF. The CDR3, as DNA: TGTGCCAGCAGCGTAGACAGTAACACTGAAGCTTTCTTT.

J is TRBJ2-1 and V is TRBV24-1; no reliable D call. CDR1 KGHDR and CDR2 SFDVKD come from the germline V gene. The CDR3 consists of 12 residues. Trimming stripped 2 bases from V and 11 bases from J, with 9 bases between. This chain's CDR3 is CATSDSETQQFF. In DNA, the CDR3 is TGTGCCACCAGTGATTCGGAGACCCAGCAGTTCTTC.

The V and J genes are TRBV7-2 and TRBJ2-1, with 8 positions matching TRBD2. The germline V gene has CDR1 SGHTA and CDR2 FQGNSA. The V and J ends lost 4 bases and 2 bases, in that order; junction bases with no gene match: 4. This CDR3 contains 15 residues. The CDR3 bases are TGTGCCAGCAGCTCATTAGCGGGAACCTACAATGAGCAGTTCTTC. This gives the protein CASSSLAGTYNEQFF. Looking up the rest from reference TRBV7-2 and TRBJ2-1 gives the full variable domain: GAGVSQSPSNKVTEKGKDVELRCDPISGHTALYWYRQSLGQGLEFLIYFQGNSAPDKSGLPSDRFSAERTGGSVSTLTIQRTQQEDSAVYLCASSSLAGTYNEQFFGPGTRLTVL.

Here the CDR3 DNA reads TGTGCCAGTAGTTCAGCCTCCTACGAGCAGTACTTC. Its translation: CASSSASYEQYF. The rearrangement links TRBV19 to TRBJ2-7; no firm D call. Germline V CDR1 and CDR2: LNHDA, SQIVND (reference sequence). Trimming left V 5 bases short and J 0 bases short, with 5 bases between. There are 12 residues in the CDR3.

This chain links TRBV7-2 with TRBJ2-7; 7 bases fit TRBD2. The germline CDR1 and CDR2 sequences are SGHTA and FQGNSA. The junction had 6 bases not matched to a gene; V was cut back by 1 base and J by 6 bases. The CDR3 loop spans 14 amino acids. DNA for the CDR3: TGTGCCAGCAGCTTAGTGGCGGGAGCTGGCGAGCAGTACTTC. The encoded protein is CASSLVAGAGEQYF.

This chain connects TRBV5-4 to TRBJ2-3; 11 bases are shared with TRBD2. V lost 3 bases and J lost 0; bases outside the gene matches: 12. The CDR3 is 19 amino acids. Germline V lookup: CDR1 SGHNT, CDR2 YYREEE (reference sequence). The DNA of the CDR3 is TGTGCCAGCAGCTCCCCTCGCCAGACTAGCGGGATGAGCACAGATACGCAGTATTTT. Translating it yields CASSSPRQTSGMSTDTQYF.

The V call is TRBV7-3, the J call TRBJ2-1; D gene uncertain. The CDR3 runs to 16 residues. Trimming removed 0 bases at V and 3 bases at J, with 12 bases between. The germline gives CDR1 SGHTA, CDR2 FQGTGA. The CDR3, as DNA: TGTGCCAGCAGCTTAACGGGCGGCGGCTACTACAATGAGCAGTTCTTC. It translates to CASSLTGGGYYNEQFF.

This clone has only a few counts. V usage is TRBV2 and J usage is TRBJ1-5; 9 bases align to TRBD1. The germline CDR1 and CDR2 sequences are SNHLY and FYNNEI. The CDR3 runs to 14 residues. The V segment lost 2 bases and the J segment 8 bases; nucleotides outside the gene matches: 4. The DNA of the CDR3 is TGTGCCAGCAGTGAAAGGACAGGGGCTGAGCCCCAGCATTTT. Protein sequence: CASSERTGAEPQHF. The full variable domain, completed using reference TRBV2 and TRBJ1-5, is EPEVTQTPSHQVTQMGQEVILRCVPISNHLYFYWYRQILGQKVEFLVSFYNNEISEKSEIFDDQFSVERPDGSNFTLKIRSTKLEDSAMYFCASSERTGAEPQHFGDGTRLSIL.